This TCR beta chain was profiled in a study of control samples from healthy donors and cancer patients. TCRdb's copy holds only in-frame clones and misses some; the assay was immunoSEQ multiplex PCR. The table lists some 410,000 clones, 80% to 95% of them singletons. The receptor was isolated from a middle-aged man with head and neck cancer. The sequencing sample was made of PBMCs.

The CDR3 bases are TGTGCCAGCAGTTACTCGAGCCAGTTACCCAACTATGGCTACACCTTC. Protein sequence: CASSYSSQLPNYGYTF. The J gene is TRBJ1-2, the V gene TRBV6-5; D is ambiguous. The V and J ends lost 0 bases and 2 bases respectively, with 13 bases between them. In germline, CDR1 is MNHEY, CDR2 SVGAGI. The CDR3 loop spans 16 amino acids.